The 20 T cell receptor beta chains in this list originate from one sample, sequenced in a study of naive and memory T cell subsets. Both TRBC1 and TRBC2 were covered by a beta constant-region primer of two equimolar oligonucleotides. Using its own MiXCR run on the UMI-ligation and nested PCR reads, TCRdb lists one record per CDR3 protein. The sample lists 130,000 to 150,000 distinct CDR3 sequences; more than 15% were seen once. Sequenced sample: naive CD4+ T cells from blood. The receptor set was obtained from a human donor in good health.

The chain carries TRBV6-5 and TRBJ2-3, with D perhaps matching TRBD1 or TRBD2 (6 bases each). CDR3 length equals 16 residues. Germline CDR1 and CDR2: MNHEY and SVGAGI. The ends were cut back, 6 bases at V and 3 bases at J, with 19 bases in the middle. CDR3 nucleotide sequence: TGTGCCAGCAGCTTTATAGCGGAGACAGGAACAGATACGCAGTATTTT. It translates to CASSFIAETGTDTQYF.

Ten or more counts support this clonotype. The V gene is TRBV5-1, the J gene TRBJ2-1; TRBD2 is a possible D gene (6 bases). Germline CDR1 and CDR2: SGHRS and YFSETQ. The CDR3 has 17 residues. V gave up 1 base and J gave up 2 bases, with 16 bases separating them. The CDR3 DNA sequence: TGCGCCAGCAGCTTGCCCCGTGTCGCGGGACCCTACAATGAGCAGTTCTTC. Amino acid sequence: CASSLPRVAGPYNEQFF. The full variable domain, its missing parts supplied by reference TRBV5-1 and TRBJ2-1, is KAGVTQTPRYLIKTRGQQVTLSCSPISGHRSVSWYQQTPGQGLQFLFEYFSETQRNKGNFPGRFSGRQFSNSRSEMNVSTLELGDSALYLCASSLPRVAGPYNEQFFGPGTRLTVL.

CDR3 nucleotides: TGTGCCAGCAGCTTCCCGGACAGGGCCAACGAGCAGTACTTC. This codes for CASSFPDRANEQYF. The V call is TRBV7-9, the J call TRBJ2-7, with 8 positions matching TRBD1. V lost 3 bases, J lost 5 bases, and 6 bases stayed unmatched. The germline V gene encodes CDR1 SEHNR and CDR2 FQNEAQ (reference sequence). The CDR3 covers 14 residues.

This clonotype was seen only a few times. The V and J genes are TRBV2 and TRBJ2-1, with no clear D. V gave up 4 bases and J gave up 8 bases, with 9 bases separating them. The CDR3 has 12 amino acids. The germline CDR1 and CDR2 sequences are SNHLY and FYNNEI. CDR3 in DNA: TGTGCCAGCAGTGGGGTTGGGGATGAGCAGTTCTTC. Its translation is CASSGVGDEQFF.

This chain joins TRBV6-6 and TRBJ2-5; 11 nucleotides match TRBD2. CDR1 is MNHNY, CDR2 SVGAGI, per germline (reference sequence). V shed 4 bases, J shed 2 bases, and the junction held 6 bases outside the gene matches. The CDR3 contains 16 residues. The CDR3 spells CASSSLAGASQETQYF. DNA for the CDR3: TGTGCCAGCAGTTCACTAGCGGGAGCCTCTCAAGAGACCCAGTACTTC.

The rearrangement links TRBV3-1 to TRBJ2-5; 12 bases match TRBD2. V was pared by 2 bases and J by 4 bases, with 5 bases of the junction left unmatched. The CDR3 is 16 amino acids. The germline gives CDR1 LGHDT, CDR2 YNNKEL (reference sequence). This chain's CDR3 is CASSQTTSGSGETQYF. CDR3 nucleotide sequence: TGTGCCAGCAGCCAAACGACTAGCGGGAGTGGAGAGACCCAGTACTTC.

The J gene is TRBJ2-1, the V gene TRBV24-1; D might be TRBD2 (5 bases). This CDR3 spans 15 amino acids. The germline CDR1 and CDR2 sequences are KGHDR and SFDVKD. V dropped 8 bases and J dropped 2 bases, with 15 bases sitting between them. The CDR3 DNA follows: TGTGCCACCATGAAAGGCCGGGATACCTACAATGAGCAGTTCTTC. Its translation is CATMKGRDTYNEQFF.

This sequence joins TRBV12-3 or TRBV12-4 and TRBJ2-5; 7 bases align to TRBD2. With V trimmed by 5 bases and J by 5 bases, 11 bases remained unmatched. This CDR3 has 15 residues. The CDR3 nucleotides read TGTGCCAGCAGTCTACTGGGGGGGTGTATCGAGACCCAGTACTTC. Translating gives CASSLLGGCIETQYF.

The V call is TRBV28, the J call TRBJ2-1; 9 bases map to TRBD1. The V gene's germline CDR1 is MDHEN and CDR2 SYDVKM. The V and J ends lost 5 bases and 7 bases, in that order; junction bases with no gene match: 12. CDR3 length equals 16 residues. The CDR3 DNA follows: TGTGCCAGCAGTCCCGAGGGACAGGGTTTAAGGAATGAGCAGTTCTTC. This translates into CASSPEGQGLRNEQFF.

The CDR3 DNA is TGTGCCAGCAGCAGTAGCCAAGGGGCGTATACGCAGTATTTT. It codes for CASSSSQGAYTQYF. This chain connects TRBV6-5 to TRBJ2-3; a weak D match, TRBD1 (5 bases). Germline V gene sequence: CDR1 MNHEY, CDR2 SVGAGI. Trimming removed 6 bases from V and 7 bases from J, with 17 bases in between. The length of the CDR3 is 14 residues.

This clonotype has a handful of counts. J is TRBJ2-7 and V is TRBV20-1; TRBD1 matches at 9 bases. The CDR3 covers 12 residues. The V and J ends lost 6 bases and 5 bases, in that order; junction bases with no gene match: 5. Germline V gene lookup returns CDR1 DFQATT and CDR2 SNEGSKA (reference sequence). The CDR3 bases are TGCAGTGCGGCCAGGACAGGGGACGAGCAGTACTTC. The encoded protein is CSAARTGDEQYF.

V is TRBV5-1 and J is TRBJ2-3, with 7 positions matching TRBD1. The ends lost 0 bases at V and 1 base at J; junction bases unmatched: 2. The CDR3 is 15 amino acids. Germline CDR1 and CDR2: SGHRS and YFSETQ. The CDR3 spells CASSLGDRRTDTQYF. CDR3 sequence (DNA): TGCGCCAGCAGCTTGGGGGACAGACGCACAGATACGCAGTATTTT.

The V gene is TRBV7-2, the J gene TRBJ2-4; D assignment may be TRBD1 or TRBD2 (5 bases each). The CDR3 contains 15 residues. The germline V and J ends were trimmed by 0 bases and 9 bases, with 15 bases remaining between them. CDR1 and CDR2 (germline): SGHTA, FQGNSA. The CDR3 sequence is CASSLAGTESRIQYF. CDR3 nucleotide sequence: TGTGCCAGCAGCTTAGCCGGGACCGAATCGCGCATTCAGTACTTC.

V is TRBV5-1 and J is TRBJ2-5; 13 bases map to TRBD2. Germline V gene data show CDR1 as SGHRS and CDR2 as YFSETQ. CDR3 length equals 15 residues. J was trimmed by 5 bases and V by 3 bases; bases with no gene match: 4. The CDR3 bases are TGCGCCAGCAGCTATGGGACTAGCGGGACTGAGACCCAGTACTTC. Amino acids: CASSYGTSGTETQYF.

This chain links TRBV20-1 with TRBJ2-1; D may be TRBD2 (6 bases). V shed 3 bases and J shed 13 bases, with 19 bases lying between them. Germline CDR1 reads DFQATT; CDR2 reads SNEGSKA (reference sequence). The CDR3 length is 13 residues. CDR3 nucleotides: TGCAGTGCTAGTCCGACCTCCGGGACTCCCCAGTTCTTC. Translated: CSASPTSGTPQFF.

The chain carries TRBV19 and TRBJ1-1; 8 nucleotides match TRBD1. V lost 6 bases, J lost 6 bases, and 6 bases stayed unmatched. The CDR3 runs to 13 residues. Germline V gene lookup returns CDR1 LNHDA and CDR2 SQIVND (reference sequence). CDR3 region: CASRDRVGPEAFF. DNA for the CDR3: TGTGCCAGTAGGGACAGGGTGGGTCCTGAAGCTTTCTTT.

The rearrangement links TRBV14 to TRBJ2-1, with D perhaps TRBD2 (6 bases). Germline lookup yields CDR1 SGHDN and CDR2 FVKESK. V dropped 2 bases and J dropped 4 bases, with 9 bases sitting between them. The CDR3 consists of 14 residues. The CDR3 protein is CASSQRGGYNEQFF. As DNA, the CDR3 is TGTGCCAGCAGCCAACGTGGAGGGTACAATGAGCAGTTCTTC. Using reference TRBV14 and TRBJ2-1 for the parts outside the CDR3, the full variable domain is EAGVTQFPSHSVIEKGQTVTLRCDPISGHDNLYWYRRVMGKEIKFLLHFVKESKQDESGMPNNRFLAERTGGTYSTLKVQPAELEDSGVYFCASSQRGGYNEQFFGPGTRLTVL.

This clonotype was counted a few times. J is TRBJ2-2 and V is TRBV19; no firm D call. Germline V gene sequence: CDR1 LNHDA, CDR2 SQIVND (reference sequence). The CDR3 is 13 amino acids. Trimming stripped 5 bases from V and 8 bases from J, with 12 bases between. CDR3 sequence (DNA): TGTGCCAGTAGTCTCTATGGAGAAGGGGAGCTGTTTTTT. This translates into CASSLYGEGELFF. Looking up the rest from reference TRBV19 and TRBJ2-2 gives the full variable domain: DGGITQSPKYLFRKEGQNVTLSCEQNLNHDAMYWYRQDPGQGLRLIYYSQIVNDFQKGDIAEGYSVSREKKESFPLTVTSAQKNPTAFYLCASSLYGEGELFFGEGSRLTVL.

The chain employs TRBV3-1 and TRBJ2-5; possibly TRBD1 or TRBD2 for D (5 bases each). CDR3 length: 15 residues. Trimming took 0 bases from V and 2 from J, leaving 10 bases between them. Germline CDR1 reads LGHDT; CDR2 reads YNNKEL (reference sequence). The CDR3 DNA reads TGTGCCAGCAGCCAAGATTGGGACGAACAAGAGACCCAGTACTTC. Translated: CASSQDWDEQETQYF.

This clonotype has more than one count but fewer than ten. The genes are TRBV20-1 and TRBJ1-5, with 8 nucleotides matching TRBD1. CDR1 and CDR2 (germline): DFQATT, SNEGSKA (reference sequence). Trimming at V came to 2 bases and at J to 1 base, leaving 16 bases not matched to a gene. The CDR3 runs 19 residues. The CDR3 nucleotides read TGCAGTGCTAGAAGAGAGTCCGGGACAGGCCGGACCAGCAATCAGCCCCAGCATTTT. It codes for CSARRESGTGRTSNQPQHF.